This TCR beta chain was sequenced in a study of blood T cell repertoires in COVID-19. TCRdb's table, derived via immunoSEQ multiplex PCR, lists solely in-frame clones and lacks some. The repertoire holds about 190,000 clones, 88% seen once, with approximately 4.5% in the top ten. Unmatched junction bases numbered 6, after V lost 2 bases and J lost 6 bases. This CDR3 contains 16 residues. CDR1 KGHDR and CDR2 SFDVKD come from the germline V gene. Sequencing input: peripheral blood. J is TRBJ2-1 and V is TRBV24-1; TRBD1 matches 10 bases. This clonotype originated in a human donor in a cohort sampled during active COVID-19. CDR3 region: CATSDSGTGDFNEQFF. CDR3 bases: TGTGCCACCAGTGATTCCGGGACAGGGGACTTCAATGAGCAGTTCTTC.